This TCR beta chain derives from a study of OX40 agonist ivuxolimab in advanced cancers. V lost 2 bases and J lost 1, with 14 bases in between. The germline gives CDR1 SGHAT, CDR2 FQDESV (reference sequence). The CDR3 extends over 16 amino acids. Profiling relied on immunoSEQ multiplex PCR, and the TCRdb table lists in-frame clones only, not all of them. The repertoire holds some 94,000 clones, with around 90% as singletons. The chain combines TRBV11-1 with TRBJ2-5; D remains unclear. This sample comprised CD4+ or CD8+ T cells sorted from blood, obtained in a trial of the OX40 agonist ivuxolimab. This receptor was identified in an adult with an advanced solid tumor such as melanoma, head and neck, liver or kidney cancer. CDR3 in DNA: TGTGCCAGCAGCTTATCGGGCTTCTGGCGCCAAGAGACCCAGTACTTC. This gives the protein CASSLSGFWRQETQYF.